The clone carrying this T cell receptor beta chain has a single count. The table came from immunoSEQ multiplex PCR; TCRdb's copy has only in-frame clones and leaves some out. The sample holds over 55,000 clones, more than 70% seen once. The record originates from a study of Tregs in tolerant kidney transplant recipients. There are 15 residues in the CDR3. The ends were cut back, 5 bases at V and 0 bases at J, with 14 bases in the middle. Germline V CDR1 and CDR2: SGHNT, YENEEA. The source material was CD4+ T cells from blood. This rearrangement joins TRBV11-3 to TRBJ2-7; D is perhaps TRBD1 (6 bases). This sequence was found in a human donor in good health. Here the CDR3 reads CASSGRPDSSYEQYF. As DNA, the CDR3 is TGTGCCAGCAGCGGAAGACCGGACAGCTCCTACGAGCAGTACTTC.